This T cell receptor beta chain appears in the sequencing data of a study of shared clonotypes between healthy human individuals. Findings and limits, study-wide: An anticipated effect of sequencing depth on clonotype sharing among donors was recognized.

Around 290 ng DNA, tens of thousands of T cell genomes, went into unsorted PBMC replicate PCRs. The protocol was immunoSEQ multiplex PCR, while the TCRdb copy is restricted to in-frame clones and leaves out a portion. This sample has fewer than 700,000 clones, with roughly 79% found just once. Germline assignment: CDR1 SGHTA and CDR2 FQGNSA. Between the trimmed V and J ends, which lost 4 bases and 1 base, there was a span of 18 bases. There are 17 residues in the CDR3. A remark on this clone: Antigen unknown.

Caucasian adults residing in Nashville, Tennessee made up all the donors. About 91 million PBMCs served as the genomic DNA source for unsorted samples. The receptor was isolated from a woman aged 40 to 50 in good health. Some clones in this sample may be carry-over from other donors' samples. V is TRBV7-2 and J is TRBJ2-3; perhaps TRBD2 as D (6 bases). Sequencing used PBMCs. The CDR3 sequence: CASSSAPGLDGTDTQYF. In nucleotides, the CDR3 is TGTGCCAGCAGCTCCGCCCCGGGACTTGATGGCACAGATACGCAGTATTTT.